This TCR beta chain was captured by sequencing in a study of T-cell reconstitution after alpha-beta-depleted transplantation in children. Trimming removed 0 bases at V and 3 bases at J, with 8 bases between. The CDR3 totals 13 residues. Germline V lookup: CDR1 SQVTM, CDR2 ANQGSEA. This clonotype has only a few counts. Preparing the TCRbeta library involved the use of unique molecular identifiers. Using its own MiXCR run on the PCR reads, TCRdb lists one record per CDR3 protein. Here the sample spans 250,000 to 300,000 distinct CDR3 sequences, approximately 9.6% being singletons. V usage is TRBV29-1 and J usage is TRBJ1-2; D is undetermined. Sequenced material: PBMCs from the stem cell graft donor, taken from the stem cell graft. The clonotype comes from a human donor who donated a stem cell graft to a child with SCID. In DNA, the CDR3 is TGCAGCGTTGAAGATGTGTCAGACTATGGCTACACCTTC. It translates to CSVEDVSDYGYTF.